The T cell receptor beta chain described here comes from a study of T cells in localized non-small cell lung cancer. Some clones are missing from TCRdb's copy, which holds only in-frame ones; the method was immunoSEQ multiplex PCR. Of 45,000 to 50,000 clones listed, about 88% are singletons. The CDR3 has 13 amino acids. Germline lookup yields CDR1 KGHSH and CDR2 LQKENI. V shed 1 base, J shed 4 bases, and the junction held 0 bases outside the gene matches. The material was PBMCs, obtained before any cancer treatment. V usage is TRBV18 and J usage is TRBJ2-5; 7 nucleotides match TRBD1. This TCR derives from a man aged 40 to 75 with stage II lung adenocarcinoma. In DNA form, the CDR3 reads TGTGCCAGCTCACCACGACAGGGAGAGACCCAGTACTTC. Its protein is CASSPRQGETQYF.